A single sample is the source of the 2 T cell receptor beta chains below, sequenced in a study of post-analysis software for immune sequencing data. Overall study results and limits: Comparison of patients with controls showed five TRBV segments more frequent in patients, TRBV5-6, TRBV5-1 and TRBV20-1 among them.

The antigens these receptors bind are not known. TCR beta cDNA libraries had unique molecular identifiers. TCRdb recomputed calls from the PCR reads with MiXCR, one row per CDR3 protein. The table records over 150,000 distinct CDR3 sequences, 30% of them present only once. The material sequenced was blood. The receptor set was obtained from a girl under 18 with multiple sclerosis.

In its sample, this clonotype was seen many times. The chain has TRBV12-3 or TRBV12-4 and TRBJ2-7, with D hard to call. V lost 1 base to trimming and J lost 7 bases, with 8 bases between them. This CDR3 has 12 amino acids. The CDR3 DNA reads TGTGCCAGCAGTTTAGAAGTACGAGAGCAGTACTTC. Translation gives CASSLEVREQYF.

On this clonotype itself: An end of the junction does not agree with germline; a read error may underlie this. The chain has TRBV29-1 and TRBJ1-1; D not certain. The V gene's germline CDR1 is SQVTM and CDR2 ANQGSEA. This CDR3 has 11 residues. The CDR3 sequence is CSAEQNTEAFF. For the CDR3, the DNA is TGCAGCGCTGAACAGAACACTGAAGCTTTCTTT.